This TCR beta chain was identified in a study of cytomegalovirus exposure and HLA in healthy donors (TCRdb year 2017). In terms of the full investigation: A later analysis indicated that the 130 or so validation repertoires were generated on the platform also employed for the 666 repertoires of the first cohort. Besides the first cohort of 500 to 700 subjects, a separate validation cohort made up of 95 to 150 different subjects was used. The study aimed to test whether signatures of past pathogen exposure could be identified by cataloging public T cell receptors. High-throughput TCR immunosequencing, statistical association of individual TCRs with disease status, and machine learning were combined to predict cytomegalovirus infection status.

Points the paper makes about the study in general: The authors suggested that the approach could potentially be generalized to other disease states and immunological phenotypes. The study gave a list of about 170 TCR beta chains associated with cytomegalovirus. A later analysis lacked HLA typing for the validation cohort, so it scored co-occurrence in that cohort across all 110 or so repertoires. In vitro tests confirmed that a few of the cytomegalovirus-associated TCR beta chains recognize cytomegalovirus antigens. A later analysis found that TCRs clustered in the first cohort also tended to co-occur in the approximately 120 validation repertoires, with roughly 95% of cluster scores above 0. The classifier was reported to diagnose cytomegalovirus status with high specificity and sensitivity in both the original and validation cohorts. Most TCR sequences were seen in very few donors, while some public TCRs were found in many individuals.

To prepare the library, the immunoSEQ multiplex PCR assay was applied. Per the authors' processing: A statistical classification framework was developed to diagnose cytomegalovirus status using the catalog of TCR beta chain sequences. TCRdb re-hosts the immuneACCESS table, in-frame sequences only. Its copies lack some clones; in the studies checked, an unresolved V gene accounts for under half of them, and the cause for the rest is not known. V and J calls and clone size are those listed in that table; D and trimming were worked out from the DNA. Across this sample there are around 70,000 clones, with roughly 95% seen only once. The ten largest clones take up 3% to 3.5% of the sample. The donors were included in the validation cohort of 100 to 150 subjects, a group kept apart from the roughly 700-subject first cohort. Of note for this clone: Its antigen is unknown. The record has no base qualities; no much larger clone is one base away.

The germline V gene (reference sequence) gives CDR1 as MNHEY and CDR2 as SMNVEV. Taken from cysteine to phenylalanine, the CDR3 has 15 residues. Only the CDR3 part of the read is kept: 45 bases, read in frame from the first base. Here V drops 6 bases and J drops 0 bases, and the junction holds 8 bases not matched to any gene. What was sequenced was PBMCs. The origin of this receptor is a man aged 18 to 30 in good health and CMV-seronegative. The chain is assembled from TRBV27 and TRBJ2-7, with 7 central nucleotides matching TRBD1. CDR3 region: CASSDDGTVSYEQYF. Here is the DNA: TGTGCCAGCAGCGACGACGGGACAGTCTCCTACGAGCAGTACTTC.